This is a list of T cell receptor beta chains from one sample in a study of blood T cell repertoires in COVID-19. Generated by immunoSEQ multiplex PCR, the TCRdb table keeps only in-frame clones and is missing some. The sample records some 27,000 clones, 80% to 90% being singletons. Sequencing input: peripheral blood. The receptors originated from a man aged 50 or older with active COVID-19. The CDR3 runs from the conserved cysteine through the conserved F or W. A D gene is named only where the DNA matches it firmly. The size field is filled for only some rows; it gives once, few, many or a size class.

CDR3aa,len,d_gene,v_gene,abundance
CASSYWEASSPLHF,14,.,TRBV6-5,.
CSASGTKNTGELFF,14,TRBD2,TRBV20-1,.
CASSGETSGSRYTQYF,16,TRBD2,TRBV10-1,.
CASRDVTGSTYEQYF,15,.,TRBV28,.
CASSAGDRGESPLHF,15,TRBD1,TRBV9,.
CASSLFVLRGGLADTQYF,18,TRBD2,TRBV11-2,.
CASSPGREEETQYF,14,.,TRBV18,.
CATAGTGDYNEQFF,14,TRBD1,TRBV14,.
CASVPGQGNEKLFF,14,TRBD1,TRBV19,.
CAIDSGADTQYF,12,.,TRBV10-3,once
CASSLEGLAGVNEQFF,16,TRBD2,TRBV13,.
CASSYSGLGTDTQYF,15,TRBD2,TRBV6-5,.
CASSGRDRVGEKLFF,15,TRBD1,TRBV5-4,.
CASTQVLRSGYGYTF,15,.,TRBV19,.
CASNQAAGAEAFF,13,.,TRBV9,.
CASSVGEGVTYNEQFF,16,.,TRBV9,once
CASSLGPGTQETQYF,15,.,TRBV5-5,.
CASSLEGSLPLGTQYF,16,.,TRBV7-9,.
CATSDLIKGQTQETQYF,17,TRBD1,TRBV24-1,once
CASRSVTGDYSNQPQHF,17,TRBD1,TRBV7-9,.
CASSQDWTGEGYTF,14,TRBD1,TRBV3-1/TRBV3-2,.
CATSREFASGEETQYF,16,TRBD2,TRBV15,.
CASRATSGAADTQYF,15,TRBD2,TRBV2,.
CASSLVGANYGYTF,14,.,TRBV5-6,once
CSVALEKYFSTDTQYF,16,.,TRBV29-1,.
CASSSHQGGRSGNTIYF,17,TRBD1,TRBV19,.
CASSPEWGQGIEAFF,15,TRBD1,TRBV11-2,.
CASSERDIYTGELFF,15,.,TRBV2,once
CSVEFPDRGYYEQYF,15,TRBD1,TRBV29-1,.
CASSPRTRQETQYF,14,TRBD2,TRBV19,.
CASSPTGGWGQPQHF,15,TRBD1,TRBV5-8,.
CASSVTGALGFLNEKLFF,18,TRBD1,TRBV28,.
CASSQETRILREQYF,15,.,TRBV4-1,.